This T cell receptor beta chain emerged from a study of identical twins. Each cDNA held unique molecular identifiers, and template switching gave it a universal primer site. TCRdb re-called the 5' RACE reads through MiXCR, storing one row per CDR3 protein. The table lists 750,000 to 950,000 distinct CDR3 sequences, about 12% of them singletons, with under 2% in the top ten. This clonotype appeared a few times. CDR1 is SGHNT, CDR2 YENEEA, per germline. Trimming took 3 bases from V and 6 from J, leaving 12 bases between them. The CDR3 extends over 14 amino acids. These records were also assigned to another study, of yellow fever vaccine responses in identical twins.

J is TRBJ2-1 and V is TRBV11-3, with D maybe TRBD2 (5 bases). The sequenced sample consisted of PBMCs. This sequence originates from a woman under 30 in good health. The CDR3 region is CASSLESGPNEQFF. The CDR3 bases are TGTGCCAGCAGCTTGGAGAGCGGACCCAATGAGCAGTTCTTC.